This T cell receptor (beta chain) was identified during a study of Graves' ophthalmopathy and Graves' hyperthyroidism. Overall study: Peripheral blood collection took place at initial diagnosis, before any treatment.

RNA transcripts were the source from which TCR beta CDR3 regions were amplified. HTBI primers primed a first-round RT-PCR, and a second-round multiplex PCR followed. One entry per CDR3 protein results from TCRdb running MiXCR on the multiplex PCR reads. The sample has about 700,000 distinct CDR3 sequences; around 40% are singletons. This clonotype was found many times. The sample taken for sequencing was peripheral blood. The receptor's source is an adult man with Graves' ophthalmopathy.

The CDR3 DNA reads TGTGCCAGCAGCTTAGCGGCTCGAGGATTCTACGAGCAGTACTTC. Translated: CASSLAARGFYEQYF. V usage is TRBV7-2 and J usage is TRBJ2-7; D gene uncertain. Germline V gives CDR1 SGHTA, CDR2 FQGNSA. The length of the CDR3 is 15 residues. Trimming stripped 0 bases from V and 3 bases from J, with 12 bases between.